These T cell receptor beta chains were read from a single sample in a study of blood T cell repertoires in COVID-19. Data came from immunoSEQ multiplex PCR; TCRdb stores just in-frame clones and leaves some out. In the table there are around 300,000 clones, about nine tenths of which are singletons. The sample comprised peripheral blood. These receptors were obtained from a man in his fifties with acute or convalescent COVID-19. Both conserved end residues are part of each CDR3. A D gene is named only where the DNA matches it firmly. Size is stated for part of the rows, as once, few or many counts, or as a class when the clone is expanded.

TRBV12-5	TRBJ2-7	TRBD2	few	TGTGCTAGTGGTTTGGTACTACTAGCGGGGGGGCCGGCCTACGAGCAGTACTTC	CASGLVLLAGGPAYEQYF
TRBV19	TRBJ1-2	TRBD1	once	TGTGCCAGTAGCGCCAGGGGGGACTATGGCTACACCTTC	CASSARGDYGYTF
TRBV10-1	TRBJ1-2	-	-	TGCGCCAGCAGCGCCGGGACAAGATATGGCTACACCTTC	CASSAGTRYGYTF
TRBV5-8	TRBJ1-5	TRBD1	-	TGTGCCAGCAGCCCGGACAGGGTTGATCAGCCCCAGCATTTT	CASSPDRVDQPQHF
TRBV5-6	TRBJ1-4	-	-	TGTGCCAGCAGCTTGCTCGCAACTAATGAAAAACTGTTTTTT	CASSLLATNEKLFF
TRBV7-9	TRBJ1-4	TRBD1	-	TGTGCCATTCAGGGGACAGGGAGTGAAAAACTGTTTTTT	CAIQGTGSEKLFF
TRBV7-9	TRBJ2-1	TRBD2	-	TGTGCCAGCAGCTTTTCTAGCGGGGGGCGTGTGAATGAGCAGTTCTTC	CASSFSSGGRVNEQFF
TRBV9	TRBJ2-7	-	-	TGTGCCAGCAGCGTAGGGGGTGGGGCAGGGTCTTGGTACGAGCAGTACTTC	CASSVGGGAGSWYEQYF
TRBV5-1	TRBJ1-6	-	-	TGCGCCAGCAGCCCGAGGGCAGGCACACCTAATTCACCCCTCCACTTT	CASSPRAGTPNSPLHF
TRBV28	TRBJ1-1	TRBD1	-	TGTGCCAGCAGTTTTGGTGGGACAGGGATCACTGAAGCTTTCTTT	CASSFGGTGITEAFF
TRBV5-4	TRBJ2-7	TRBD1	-	TGTGCCAGCAGTGGGACAGTTACATACGAGCAGTACTTC	CASSGTVTYEQYF
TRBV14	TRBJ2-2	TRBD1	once	TGTGCCAGCAGCCAAGATTGGGGACAGGGGATTCGATCCGGGGAGCTGTTTTTT	CASSQDWGQGIRSGELFF
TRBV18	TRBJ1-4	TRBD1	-	TGTGCCAGCTCACCCGGACAGGGGGCGGTCACTAATGAAAAACTGTTTTTT	CASSPGQGAVTNEKLFF
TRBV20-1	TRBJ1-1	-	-	TGCAGTGCCCCCCGGGTGGAGGAAGCTTTCTTT	CSAPRVEEAFF
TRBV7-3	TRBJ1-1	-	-	TGTGCCAGCACCCCGGGGGGGAGTGAAGCTTTCTTT	CASTPGGSEAFF
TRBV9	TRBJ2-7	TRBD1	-	TGTGCCAGCAGCCAGTGGTCGGGACAGGAACGACGGGAGCAGTACTTC	CASSQWSGQERREQYF
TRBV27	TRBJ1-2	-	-	TGTGCCAGCAGTTCCCCCGGCAGGGGAGCAGACAATGGCTACACCTTC	CASSSPGRGADNGYTF
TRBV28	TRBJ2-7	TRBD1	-	TGTGCCAGCAGTTTTACAGGGGGAGGTGACTACGAGCAGTACTTC	CASSFTGGGDYEQYF
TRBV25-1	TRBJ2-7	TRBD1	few	TGTGCCAGCAGGGAGGACAGGGGAAGGCTCTACGAGCAGTACTTC	CASREDRGRLYEQYF
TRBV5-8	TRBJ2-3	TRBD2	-	TGTGCCAGCAGCCCGACGGGGGGGGATACGCAGTATTTT	CASSPTGGDTQYF
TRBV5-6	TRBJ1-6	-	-	TGTGCCAGCAGCTTGCGGGGACTACTCAATTCACCCCTCCACTTT	CASSLRGLLNSPLHF
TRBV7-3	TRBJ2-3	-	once	TGTGCCAGCAGCTTAAGTACGGGGGTTTCGGCAGATACGCAGTATTTT	CASSLSTGVSADTQYF
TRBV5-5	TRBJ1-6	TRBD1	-	TGTGCCAGCAGCCGCCGACAGGGGAGAGAATCACCCCTCCACTTT	CASSRRQGRESPLHF
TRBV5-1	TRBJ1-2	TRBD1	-	TGCGCCAGCAGCACCTCGACAGGGAACTATGGCTACACCTTC	CASSTSTGNYGYTF
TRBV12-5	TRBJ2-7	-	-	TGTGCTAGTGGTTTGGGGCGGGGGCCTAGGGACGAGCAGTACTTC	CASGLGRGPRDEQYF
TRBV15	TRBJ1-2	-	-	TGTGCCACCAGCAGAGTTCGAGACAGTTCCCTTGGCTACACCTTC	CATSRVRDSSLGYTF
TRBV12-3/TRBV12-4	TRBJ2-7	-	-	TGTGCCTCGTCCAGGGTCTACGAGCAGTACTTC	CASSRVYEQYF
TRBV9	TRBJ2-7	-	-	TGTGCCAGCAGCGGGGGAGCCTTCCCCTACGAGCAGTACTTC	CASSGGAFPYEQYF
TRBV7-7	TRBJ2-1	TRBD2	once	TGTGCTAGCAGCTTAGGGCCCGGGACTAGAGGGGGATGGGAGCAGTTCTTC	CASSLGPGTRGGWEQFF
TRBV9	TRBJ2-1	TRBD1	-	TGTGCCAGCAGCTATTACTCAGGGGGCGCGAAGTACAATGAGCAGTTCTTC	CASSYYSGGAKYNEQFF
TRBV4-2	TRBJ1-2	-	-	TGTGCCAGCAGCACTTACATCGGACAGCTCTCGGAGGGCTACACCTTC	CASSTYIGQLSEGYTF
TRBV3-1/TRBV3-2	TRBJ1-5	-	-	TGTGCCAGCAGCCAAGGGGGCCAGGGGAACCAGCCCCAGCATTTT	CASSQGGQGNQPQHF
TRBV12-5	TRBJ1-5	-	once	TGTGCTAGTGGTTTGGTACGCGCAGGGGCTCAGCCCCAGCATTTT	CASGLVRAGAQPQHF